Detailed here is one T cell receptor (beta chain). The table came from immunoSEQ multiplex PCR; TCRdb's copy has only in-frame clones and leaves some out. The sample includes approximately 280,000 clones, roughly 80% of them seen just once. This specimen belongs to a study of blood T cell repertoires in COVID-19. Study background: Collection of acute and convalescent COVID-19 samples took place in the United States, Italy and Spain.

The germline CDR1 and CDR2 sequences are SGHRS and YFSETQ. Trimming removed 7 bases at V and 7 bases at J, with 9 bases between. The length of the CDR3 is 12 residues. Seattle's enrolled individuals joined amid active infection and were then monitored longitudinally. This chain uses TRBV5-1 with TRBJ1-6; possibly TRBD1 for D (6 bases). The sequence was collected from a human donor with COVID-19, enrolled during active disease. The donor label of this sample is uncertain. The sample was peripheral blood. Here the CDR3 reads CASQGTNSPLHF. For the CDR3, the DNA is TGCGCCAGCCAGGGGACCAATTCACCCCTCCACTTT. Full variable domain (missing parts from reference TRBV5-1 and TRBJ1-6): KAGVTQTPRYLIKTRGQQVTLSCSPISGHRSVSWYQQTPGQGLQFLFEYFSETQRNKGNFPGRFSGRQFSNSRSEMNVSTLELGDSALYLCASQGTNSPLHFGNGTRLTVT.